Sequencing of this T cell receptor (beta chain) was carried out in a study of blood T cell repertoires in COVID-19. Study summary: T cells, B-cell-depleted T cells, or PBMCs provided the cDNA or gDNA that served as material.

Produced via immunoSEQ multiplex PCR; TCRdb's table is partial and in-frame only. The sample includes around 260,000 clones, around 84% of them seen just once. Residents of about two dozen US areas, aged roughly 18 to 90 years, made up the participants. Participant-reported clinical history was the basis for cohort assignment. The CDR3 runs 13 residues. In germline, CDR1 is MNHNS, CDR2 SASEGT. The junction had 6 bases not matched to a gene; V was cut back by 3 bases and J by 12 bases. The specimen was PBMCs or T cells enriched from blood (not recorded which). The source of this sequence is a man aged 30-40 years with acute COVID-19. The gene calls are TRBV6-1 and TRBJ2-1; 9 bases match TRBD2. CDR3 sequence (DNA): TGTGCCAGCAGTGAGAGAGCGGGGGGACCGCAGTTCTTC. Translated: CASSERAGGPQFF.